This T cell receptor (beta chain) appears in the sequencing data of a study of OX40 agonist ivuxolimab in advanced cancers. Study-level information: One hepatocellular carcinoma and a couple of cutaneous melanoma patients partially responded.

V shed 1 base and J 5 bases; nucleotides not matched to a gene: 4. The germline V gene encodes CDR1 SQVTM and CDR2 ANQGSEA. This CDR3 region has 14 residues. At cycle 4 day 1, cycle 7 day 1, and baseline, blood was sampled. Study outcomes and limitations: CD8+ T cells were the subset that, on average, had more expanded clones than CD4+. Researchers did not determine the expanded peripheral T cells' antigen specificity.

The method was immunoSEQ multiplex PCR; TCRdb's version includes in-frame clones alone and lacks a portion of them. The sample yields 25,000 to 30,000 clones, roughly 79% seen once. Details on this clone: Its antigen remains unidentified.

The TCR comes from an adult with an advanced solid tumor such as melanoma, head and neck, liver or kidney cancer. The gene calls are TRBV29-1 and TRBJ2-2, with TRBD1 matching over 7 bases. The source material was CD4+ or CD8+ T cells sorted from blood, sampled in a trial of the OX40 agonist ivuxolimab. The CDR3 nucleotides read TGCAGCGTTGAAGGTGACAGGGTGACCGGGGAGCTGTTTTTT. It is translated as CSVEGDRVTGELFF.